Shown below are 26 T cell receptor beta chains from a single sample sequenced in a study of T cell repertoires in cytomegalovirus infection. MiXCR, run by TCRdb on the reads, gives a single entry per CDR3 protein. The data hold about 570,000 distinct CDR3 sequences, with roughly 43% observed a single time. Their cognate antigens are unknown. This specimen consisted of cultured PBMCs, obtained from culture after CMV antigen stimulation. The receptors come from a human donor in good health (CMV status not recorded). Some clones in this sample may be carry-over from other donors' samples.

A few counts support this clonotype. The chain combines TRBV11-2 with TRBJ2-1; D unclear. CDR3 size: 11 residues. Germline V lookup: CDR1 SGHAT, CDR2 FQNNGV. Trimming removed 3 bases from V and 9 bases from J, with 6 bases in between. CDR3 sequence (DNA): TGTGCCAGCAGCTTCGGCACTGAGCAGTTCTTC. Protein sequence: CASSFGTEQFF.

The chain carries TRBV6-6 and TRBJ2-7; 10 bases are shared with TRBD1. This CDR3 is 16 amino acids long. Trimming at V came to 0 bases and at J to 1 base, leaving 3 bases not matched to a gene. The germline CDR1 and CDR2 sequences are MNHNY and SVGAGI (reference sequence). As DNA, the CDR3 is TGTGCCAGCAGTTACTCAGGGACAGGGGCATCCTACGAGCAGTACTTC. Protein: CASSYSGTGASYEQYF.

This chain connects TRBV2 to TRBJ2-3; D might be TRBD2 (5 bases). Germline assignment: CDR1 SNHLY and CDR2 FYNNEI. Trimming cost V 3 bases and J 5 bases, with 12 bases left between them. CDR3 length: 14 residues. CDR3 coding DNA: TGTGCCAGCAGTGAGGTGGCCGGGATAGATACGCAGTATTTT. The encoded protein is CASSEVAGIDTQYF. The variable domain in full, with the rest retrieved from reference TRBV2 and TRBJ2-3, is EPEVTQTPSHQVTQMGQEVILRCVPISNHLYFYWYRQILGQKVEFLVSFYNNEISEKSEIFDDQFSVERPDGSNFTLKIRSTKLEDSAMYFCASSEVAGIDTQYFGPGTRLTVL.

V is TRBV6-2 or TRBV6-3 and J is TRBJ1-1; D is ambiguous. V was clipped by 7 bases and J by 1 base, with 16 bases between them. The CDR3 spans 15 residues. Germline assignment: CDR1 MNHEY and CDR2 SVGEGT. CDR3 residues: CASTAPLGRNTEAFF. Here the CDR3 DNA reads TGTGCCAGCACCGCACCCCTAGGGCGGAACACTGAAGCTTTCTTT.

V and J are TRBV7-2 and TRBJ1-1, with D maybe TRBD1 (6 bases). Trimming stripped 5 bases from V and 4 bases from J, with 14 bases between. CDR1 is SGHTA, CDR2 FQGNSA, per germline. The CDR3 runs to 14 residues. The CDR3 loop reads CASSRGGWGTEAFF. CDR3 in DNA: TGTGCCAGCAGCCGGGGGGGCTGGGGCACTGAAGCTTTCTTT.

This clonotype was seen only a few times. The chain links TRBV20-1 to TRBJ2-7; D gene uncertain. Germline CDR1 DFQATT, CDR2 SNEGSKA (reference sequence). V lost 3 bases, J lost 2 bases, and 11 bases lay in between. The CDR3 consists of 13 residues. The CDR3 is CSASYLKPYEQYF. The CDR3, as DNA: TGCAGTGCTAGTTACCTCAAACCCTACGAGCAGTACTTC.

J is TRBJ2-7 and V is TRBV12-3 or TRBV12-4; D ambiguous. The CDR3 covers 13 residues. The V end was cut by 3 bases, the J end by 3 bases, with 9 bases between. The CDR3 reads CASSFRRNYEQYF. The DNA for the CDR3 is TGTGCCAGCAGTTTCCGGCGGAACTACGAGCAGTACTTC.

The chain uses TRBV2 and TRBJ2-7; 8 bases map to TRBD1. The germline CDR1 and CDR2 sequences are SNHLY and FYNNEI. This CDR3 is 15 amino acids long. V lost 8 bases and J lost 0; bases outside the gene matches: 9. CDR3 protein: CASSGTGKISYEQYF. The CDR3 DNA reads TGTGCCAGCTCCGGGACAGGCAAAATCTCCTACGAGCAGTACTTC.

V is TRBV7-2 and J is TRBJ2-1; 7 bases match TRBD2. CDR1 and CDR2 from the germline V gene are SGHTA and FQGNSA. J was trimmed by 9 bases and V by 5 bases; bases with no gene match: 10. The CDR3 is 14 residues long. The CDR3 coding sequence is TGTGCCAGCAGCGCGGGAGAAGCGGAGGGTGAGCAGTTCTTC. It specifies CASSAGEAEGEQFF.

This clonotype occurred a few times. The CDR3: CSARGDREDTDTQYF. CDR3 sequence (DNA): TGCAGTGCTAGAGGGGACAGGGAGGACACAGATACGCAGTATTTT. The rearrangement joins TRBV20-1 to TRBJ2-3; TRBD1 agrees at 9 bases. The CDR3 is 15 amino acids. CDR1 DFQATT and CDR2 SNEGSKA come from the germline V gene (reference sequence). V shed 1 base, J shed 2 bases, and the junction held 4 bases outside the gene matches.

The CDR3: CASSSGVSEAFF. The CDR3 DNA follows: TGTGCCAGCAGCTCGGGGGTTTCTGAAGCTTTCTTT. The rearrangement links TRBV5-4 to TRBJ1-1; TRBD1 might be the D (5 bases). This CDR3 contains 12 residues. The V end lost 3 bases, the J end lost 6 bases, and 9 bases lay between the germline ends. In germline, CDR1 is SGHNT, CDR2 YYREEE (reference sequence).

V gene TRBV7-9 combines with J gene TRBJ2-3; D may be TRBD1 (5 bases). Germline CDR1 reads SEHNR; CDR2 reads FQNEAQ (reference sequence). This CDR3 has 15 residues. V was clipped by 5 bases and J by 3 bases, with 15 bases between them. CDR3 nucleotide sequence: TGTGCCAGCAGCAGCAGGGCGAATAGAACAGATACGCAGTATTTT. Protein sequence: CASSSRANRTDTQYF.

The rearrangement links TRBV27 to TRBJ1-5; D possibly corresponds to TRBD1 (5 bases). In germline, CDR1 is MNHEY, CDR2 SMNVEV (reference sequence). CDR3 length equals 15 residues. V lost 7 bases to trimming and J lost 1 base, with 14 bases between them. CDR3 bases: TGTGCCAGCACCCCTGGGGGGGGGAGCAATCAGCCCCAGCATTTT. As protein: CASTPGGGSNQPQHF.

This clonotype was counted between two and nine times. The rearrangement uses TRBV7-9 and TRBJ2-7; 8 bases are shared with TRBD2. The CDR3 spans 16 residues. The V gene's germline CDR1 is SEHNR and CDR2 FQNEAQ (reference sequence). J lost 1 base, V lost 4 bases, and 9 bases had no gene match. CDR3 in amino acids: CASSYDSGSFSYEQYF. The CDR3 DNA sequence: TGTGCCAGCAGCTACGACAGCGGGAGCTTTTCCTACGAGCAGTACTTC.

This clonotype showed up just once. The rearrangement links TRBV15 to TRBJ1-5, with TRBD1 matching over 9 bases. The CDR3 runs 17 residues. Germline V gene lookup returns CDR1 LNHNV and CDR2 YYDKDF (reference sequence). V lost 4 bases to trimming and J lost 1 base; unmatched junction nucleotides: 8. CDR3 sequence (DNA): TGTGCCACCAGCAAGAGGTTTGGGACAGGGAGCAATCAGCCCCAGCATTTT. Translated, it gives CATSKRFGTGSNQPQHF.

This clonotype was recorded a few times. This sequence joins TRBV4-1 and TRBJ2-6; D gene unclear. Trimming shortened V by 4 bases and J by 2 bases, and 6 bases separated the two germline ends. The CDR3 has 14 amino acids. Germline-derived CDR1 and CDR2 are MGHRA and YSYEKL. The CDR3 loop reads CASSRPAGANVLTF. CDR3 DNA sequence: TGCGCCAGCAGCCGGCCGGCTGGGGCCAACGTCCTGACTTTC.

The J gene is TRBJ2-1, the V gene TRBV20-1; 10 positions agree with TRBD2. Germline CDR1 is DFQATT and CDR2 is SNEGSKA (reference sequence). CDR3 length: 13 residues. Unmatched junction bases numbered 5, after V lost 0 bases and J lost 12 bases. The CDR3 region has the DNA TGCAGTGCTAGAGATCCGGTAGCGGGAGGGCAGTTCTTC. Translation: CSARDPVAGGQFF.

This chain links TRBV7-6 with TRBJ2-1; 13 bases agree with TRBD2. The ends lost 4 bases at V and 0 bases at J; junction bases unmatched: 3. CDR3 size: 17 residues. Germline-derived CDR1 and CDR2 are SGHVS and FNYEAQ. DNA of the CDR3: TGTGCCAGCAGCTACAGGACTAGCGGGAGCTCCTACAATGAGCAGTTCTTC. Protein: CASSYRTSGSSYNEQFF. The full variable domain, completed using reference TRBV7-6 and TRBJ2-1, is GAGVSQSPRYKVTKRGQDVALRCDPISGHVSLYWYRQALGQGPEFLTYFNYEAQQDKSGLPNDRFSAERPEGSISTLTIQRTEQRDSAMYRCASSYRTSGSSYNEQFFGPGTRLTVL.

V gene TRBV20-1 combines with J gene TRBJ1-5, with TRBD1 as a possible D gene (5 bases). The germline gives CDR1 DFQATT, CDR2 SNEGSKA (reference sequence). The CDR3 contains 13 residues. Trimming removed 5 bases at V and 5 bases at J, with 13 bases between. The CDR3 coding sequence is TGCAGTGCTCAGCTGGGGGTGGATCAGCCCCAGCATTTT. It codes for CSAQLGVDQPQHF.

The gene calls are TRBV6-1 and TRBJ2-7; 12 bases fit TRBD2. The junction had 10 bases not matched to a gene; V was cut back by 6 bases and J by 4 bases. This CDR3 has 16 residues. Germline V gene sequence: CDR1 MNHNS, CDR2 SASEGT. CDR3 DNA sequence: TGTGCCAGCAGCCTCGGACTAGCGGGACCTTTTTACGAGCAGTACTTC. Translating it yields CASSLGLAGPFYEQYF.

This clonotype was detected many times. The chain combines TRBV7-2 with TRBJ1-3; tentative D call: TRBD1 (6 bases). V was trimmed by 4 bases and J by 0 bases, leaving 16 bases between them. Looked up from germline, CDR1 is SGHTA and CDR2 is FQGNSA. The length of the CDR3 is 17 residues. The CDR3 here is CASSYRAGTSSGNTIYF. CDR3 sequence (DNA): TGTGCCAGCAGCTACAGGGCGGGCACAAGCTCTGGAAACACCATATATTTT.

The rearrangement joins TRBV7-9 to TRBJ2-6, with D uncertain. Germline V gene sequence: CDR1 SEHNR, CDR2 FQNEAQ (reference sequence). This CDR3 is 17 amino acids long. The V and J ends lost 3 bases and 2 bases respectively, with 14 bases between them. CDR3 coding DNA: TGTGCCAGCAGCTTGTTAAGGTCGTTCGCTGGGGCCAACGTCCTGACTTTC. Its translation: CASSLLRSFAGANVLTF.

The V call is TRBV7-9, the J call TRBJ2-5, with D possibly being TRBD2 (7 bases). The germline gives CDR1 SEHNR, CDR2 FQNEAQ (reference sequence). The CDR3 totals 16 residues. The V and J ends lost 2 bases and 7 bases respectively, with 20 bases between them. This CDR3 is CASSLFLADRGGTQYF. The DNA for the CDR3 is TGTGCCAGCAGCTTATTCCTAGCGGACCGAGGGGGGACCCAGTACTTC. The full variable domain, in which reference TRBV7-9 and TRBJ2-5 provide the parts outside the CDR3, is DTGVSQNPRHKITKRGQNVTFRCDPISEHNRLYWYRQTLGQGPEFLTYFQNEAQLEKSRLLSDRFSAERPKGSFSTLEIQRTEQGDSAMYLCASSLFLADRGGTQYFGPGTRLLVL.

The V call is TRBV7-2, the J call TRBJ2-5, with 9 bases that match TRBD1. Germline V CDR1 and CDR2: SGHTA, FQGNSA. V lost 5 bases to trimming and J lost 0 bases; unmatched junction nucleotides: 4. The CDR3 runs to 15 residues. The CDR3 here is CASSARTGDQETQYF. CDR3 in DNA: TGTGCCAGCAGCGCCAGGACAGGGGACCAAGAGACCCAGTACTTC.

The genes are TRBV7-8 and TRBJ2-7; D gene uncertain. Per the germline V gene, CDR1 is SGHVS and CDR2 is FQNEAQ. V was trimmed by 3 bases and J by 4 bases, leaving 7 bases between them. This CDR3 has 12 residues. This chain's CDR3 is CASSFVFYEQYF. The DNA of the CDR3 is TGTGCCAGCAGCTTCGTCTTTTACGAGCAGTACTTC.

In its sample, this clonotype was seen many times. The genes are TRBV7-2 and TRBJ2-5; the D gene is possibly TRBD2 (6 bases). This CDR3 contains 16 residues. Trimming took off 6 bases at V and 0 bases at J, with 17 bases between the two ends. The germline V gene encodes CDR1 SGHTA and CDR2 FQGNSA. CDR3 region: CASSFRRGMYQETQYF. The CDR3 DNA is TGTGCCAGCAGTTTTAGACGGGGGATGTACCAAGAGACCCAGTACTTC.